These T cell receptor beta chains were read from a single sample in a study of blood T cell repertoires in COVID-19. The protocol was immunoSEQ multiplex PCR, while the TCRdb copy is restricted to in-frame clones and leaves out a portion. The sample holds a few hundred thousand clones; 80% to 90% are singletons and the top ten take around 13%. The sample taken for sequencing was peripheral blood. The receptors were sampled from a woman aged 70-85 years with COVID-19, enrolled during active disease. The CDR3 runs from the conserved cysteine through the conserved F or W. D genes are given only for firm matches. Expanded clones get a size class; other rows say once, few or many, or leave the size out.

>TRBJ2-3|.|.|TRBV19
CASSRASTDTQYF
TGTGCCAGTAGTAGGGCTAGCACAGATACGCAGTATTTT
>TRBJ1-2|TRBD1|once|TRBV28
CASSSLGTAPNYGYTF
TGTGCCAGCAGTTCCCTCGGGACAGCACCTAACTATGGCTACACCTTC
>TRBJ2-1|TRBD1|.|TRBV10-1
CAYPERDRENNEQFF
TGCGCCTATCCGGAGAGGGACAGGGAGAACAATGAGCAGTTCTTC
>TRBJ1-4|TRBD1|.|TRBV5-4
CASSLGGTVNEKLFF
TGTGCCAGCAGCCTGGGAGGGACAGTCAATGAAAAACTGTTTTTT
>TRBJ1-3|.|.|TRBV12-3/TRBV12-4
CASSLVYGNTIYF
TGTGCCAGCAGTTTAGTTTATGGAAACACCATATATTTT
>TRBJ1-1|.|few|TRBV27
CASSLWRNTEAFF
TGTGCCAGCAGTTTATGGAGGAACACTGAAGCTTTCTTT
>TRBJ1-6|.|.|TRBV6-5
CASYPPGSYNSPLHF
TGTGCCAGCTACCCCCCGGGGTCCTATAATTCACCCCTCCACTTT
>TRBJ2-7|.|once|TRBV7-8
CASSADFSYEQYF
TGTGCCAGCAGCGCTGACTTCTCCTACGAGCAGTACTTC
>TRBJ2-2|.|.|TRBV9
CASRGTLPRGTGELFF
TGTGCCAGCAGGGGTACCCTGCCACGGGGCACCGGGGAGCTGTTTTTT
>TRBJ1-2|.|.|TRBV30
CAWSLGMINGYTF
TGTGCCTGGAGTCTCGGGATGATTAATGGCTACACCTTC
>TRBJ2-5|.|.|TRBV6-5
CASSYGETQYF
TGTGCCAGCAGTTACGGCGAGACCCAGTACTTC
>TRBJ2-7|TRBD1|.|TRBV2
CASKGTGEGEQYF
TGTGCCAGCAAGGGGACAGGGGAGGGCGAGCAGTACTTC
>TRBJ2-7|.|.|TRBV2
CAVGTPAYEQYF
TGTGCCGTAGGGACACCAGCCTACGAGCAGTACTTC
>TRBJ2-3|.|once|TRBV7-9
CASSLAALDTQYF
TGTGCCAGCAGCTTAGCAGCGCTAGATACGCAGTATTTT
>TRBJ1-4|TRBD1|.|TRBV9
CASSAPGRGVEKLFF
TGTGCCAGCAGCGCCCCGGGCAGGGGGGTTGAAAAACTGTTTTTT
>TRBJ1-2|TRBD1|.|TRBV2
CASSIDRGRTGYTF
TGTGCCAGCAGCATCGACAGGGGAAGGACCGGCTACACCTTC
>TRBJ1-4|.|.|TRBV5-5
CASSPREKLFF
TGTGCCAGCAGCCCTCGCGAGAAACTGTTTTTT
>TRBJ2-1|.|.|TRBV7-8
CASSFGGADEQFF
TGTGCCAGCAGCTTCGGCGGCGCGGATGAGCAGTTCTTC
>TRBJ2-7|TRBD1|.|TRBV11-2
CASSFGDRGYEQYF
TGTGCCAGCAGCTTTGGCGACAGGGGGTACGAGCAGTACTTC
>TRBJ2-7|.|.|TRBV12-3/TRBV12-4
CASSPGHWMEQYF
TGTGCCAGCAGCCCGGGACACTGGATGGAGCAGTACTTC
>TRBJ2-6|TRBD1|.|TRBV18
CASSPLQGSGANVLTF
TGTGCCAGCTCACCACTACAGGGGTCTGGGGCCAACGTCCTGACTTTC
>TRBJ1-2|.|.|TRBV7-2
CASSLELQYYGYTF
TGTGCCAGCAGCTTAGAATTGCAGTACTATGGCTACACCTTC
>TRBJ2-1|.|.|TRBV5-5
CASSFSANEQFF
TGTGCCAGCAGCTTCAGTGCCAATGAGCAGTTCTTC
>TRBJ2-3|TRBD2|.|TRBV11-2
CASSFGGGGTDTQYF
TGTGCCAGCAGCTTTGGCGGGGGGGGCACAGATACGCAGTATTTT
>TRBJ1-1|.|.|TRBV27
CASSDRWDTEAFF
TGTGCCAGCAGTGACAGGTGGGACACTGAAGCTTTCTTT